A selection of T cell receptor beta chains follows, all from one sample in a study of T cells after yellow fever vaccination. TCRdb re-derived calls from the 5' RACE reads in MiXCR, one entry per CDR3 protein. Altogether about 300,000 distinct CDR3 sequences are present, under 9% being singletons, with the ten largest covering around 3.1%. The specimen was CD4+ T cells sorted from PBMCs, collected 5 days after the yellow fever booster vaccination. These receptors came from a man between 18 and 29 years old who received the YFV17D yellow fever vaccine. Both conserved end residues are part of each CDR3. D genes are given only for firm matches. A clone size is listed for some rows: how often the clone was seen (once, few, many), or a class if it is expanded.

V: TRBV12-3/TRBV12-4
D: TRBD1
J: TRBJ1-2
size: few
DNA: TGTGCCAGCAGTCCATATACCTTGACAGGGGAAGGCTACACCTTC
CDR3: CASSPYTLTGEGYTF

V: TRBV24-1
D: TRBD1
J: TRBJ1-2
size: many
DNA: TGTGCCACCAGTGATGGAGGGACAGGATCCTATGGCTACACCTTC
CDR3: CATSDGGTGSYGYTF

V: TRBV3-1
D: .
J: TRBJ1-1
size: many
DNA: TGTGCCAGCAGCCAAGGTAGCACTTGGCTCGTCACTGAAGCTTTCTTT
CDR3: CASSQGSTWLVTEAFF

V: TRBV21-1
D: .
J: TRBJ1-6
size: few
DNA: TGTGCCAGCAGCTATCCGGGGTCACCCCTCCACTTT
CDR3: CASSYPGSPLHF

V: TRBV9
D: .
J: TRBJ2-1
size: once
DNA: TGTGCCAGCAGCGTAGGAGGTCGACATATGGGTGAGCAGTTCTTC
CDR3: CASSVGGRHMGEQFF

V: TRBV7-2
D: TRBD2
J: TRBJ2-5
size: .
DNA: TGTGCCAGCAGCGGCCTAGCGGGGGGCCGGGAGACCCAGTACTTC
CDR3: CASSGLAGGRETQYF

V: TRBV20-1
D: .
J: TRBJ2-5
size: few
DNA: TGCAGTGCGTTCGGAAACCTCCAAGAGACCCAGTACTTC
CDR3: CSAFGNLQETQYF

V: TRBV4-3
D: .
J: TRBJ1-3
size: .
DNA: TGCGCCAGCAGCCAAGACGAGACAGCTGGAAACACCATATATTTT
CDR3: CASSQDETAGNTIYF

V: TRBV5-6
D: TRBD2
J: TRBJ2-1
size: .
DNA: TGTGCCAGCAGCTTGGGACTAGCGACCTACAATGAGCAGTTCTTC
CDR3: CASSLGLATYNEQFF

V: TRBV7-3
D: TRBD2
J: TRBJ2-3
size: .
DNA: TGTGCCAGCAGCCTGACTAGCGGGGGAACCGCAGATACGCAGTATTTT
CDR3: CASSLTSGGTADTQYF

V: TRBV27
D: .
J: TRBJ2-2
size: .
DNA: TGTGCCAGCAGACGGGACTCCGGGTACACCGGGGAGCTGTTTTTT
CDR3: CASRRDSGYTGELFF

V: TRBV7-9
D: TRBD2
J: TRBJ2-3
size: .
DNA: TGTGTGGCTAGCGGGAGCACAGATACGCAGTATTTT
CDR3: CVASGSTDTQYF

V: TRBV30
D: TRBD1
J: TRBJ1-3
size: few
DNA: TGTGCCTGGAGCCACGGGACAGGGGGTGTCTCCATATATTTT
CDR3: CAWSHGTGGVSIYF

V: TRBV2
D: .
J: TRBJ2-5
size: .
DNA: TGTGCCAGCAGTGACCTCGTGGTAGGGGAGACCCAGTACTTC
CDR3: CASSDLVVGETQYF

V: TRBV24-1
D: TRBD2
J: TRBJ2-2
size: many
DNA: TGTGCCACCAGTGACTCCTTCGGGGGGGTCACCGGGGAGCTGTTTTTT
CDR3: CATSDSFGGVTGELFF

V: TRBV6-1
D: .
J: TRBJ2-3
size: .
DNA: TGTGCCAGCAGTGAATCTCAGGGTACGCAGTATTTT
CDR3: CASSESQGTQYF